The source of this T cell receptor beta chain is a study of cytomegalovirus exposure and HLA in healthy donors. Some clones are missing from TCRdb's copy, which holds only in-frame ones; the method was immunoSEQ multiplex PCR. Among about 78,000 clones listed, about 95% were seen once. Germline CDR1 and CDR2: SQVTM and ANQGSEA. V lost 6 bases and J lost 0, with 9 bases in between. The CDR3 loop spans 12 amino acids. Study-wide points: TCR beta chains numbering some 150 were designated cytomegalovirus-associated. Rarity marked most TCR sequences, yet some public TCRs occurred in many donors.

Turning to this clone: Its antigen remains unknown.

The donors formed part of the roughly 120-subject validation cohort, distinct from the approximately 670-subject first cohort. The chain is built from TRBV29-1 and TRBJ2-7; D call uncertain. The material sequenced was PBMCs. The TCR comes from a man in his late teens or twenties in good health and CMV-seropositive. CDR3 DNA: TGCAGCGTCGGAGCTGGCTCCTACGAGCAGTACTTC. Translated, it gives CSVGAGSYEQYF.